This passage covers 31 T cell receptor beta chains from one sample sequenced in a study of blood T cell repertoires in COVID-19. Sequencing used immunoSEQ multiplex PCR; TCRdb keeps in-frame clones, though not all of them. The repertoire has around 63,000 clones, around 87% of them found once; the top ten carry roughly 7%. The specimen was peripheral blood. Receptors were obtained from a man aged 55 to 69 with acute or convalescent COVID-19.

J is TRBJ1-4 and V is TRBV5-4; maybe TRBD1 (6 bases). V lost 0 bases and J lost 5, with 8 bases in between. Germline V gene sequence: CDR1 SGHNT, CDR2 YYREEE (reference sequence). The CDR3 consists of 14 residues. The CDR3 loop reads CASSLETGNEKLFF. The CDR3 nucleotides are TGTGCCAGCAGCTTGGAAACAGGGAATGAAAAACTGTTTTTT.

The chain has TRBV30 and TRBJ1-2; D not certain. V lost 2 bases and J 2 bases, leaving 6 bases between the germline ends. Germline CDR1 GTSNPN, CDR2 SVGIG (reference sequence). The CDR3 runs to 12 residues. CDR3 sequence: CAWSSRNYGYTF. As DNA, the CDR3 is TGTGCCTGGAGTTCCAGAAACTATGGCTACACCTTC.

As DNA, the CDR3 is TGTGCTAGTGCCTATAGCGGGGGGCGAAATGAGCAGTTCTTC. It codes for CASAYSGGRNEQFF. The chain combines TRBV12-5 with TRBJ2-1; 10 bases align to TRBD2. The trim removed 7 bases at V and 7 bases at J, leaving 7 bases unmatched. The CDR3 runs to 14 residues. Per the germline V gene, CDR1 is LGHNT and CDR2 is FRNRAP. The entire variable domain, with the rest obtained from reference TRBV12-5 and TRBJ2-1, is as follows: DARVTQTPRHKVTEMGQEVTMRCQPILGHNTVFWYRQTMMQGLELLAYFRNRAPLDDSGMPKDRFSAEMPDATLATLKIQPSEPRDSAVYFCASAYSGGRNEQFFGPGTRLTVL.

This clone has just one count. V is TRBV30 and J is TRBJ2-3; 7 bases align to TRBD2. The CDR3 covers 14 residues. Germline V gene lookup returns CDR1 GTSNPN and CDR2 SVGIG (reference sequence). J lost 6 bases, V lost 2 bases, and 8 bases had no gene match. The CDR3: CAWSLGGGRDTQYF. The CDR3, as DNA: TGTGCCTGGAGTCTAGGCGGGGGACGTGATACGCAGTATTTT. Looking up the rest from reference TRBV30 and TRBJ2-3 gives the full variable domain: SQTIHQWPATLVQPVGSPLSLECTVEGTSNPNLYWYRQAAGRGLQLLFYSVGIGQISSEVPQNLSASRPQDRQFILSSKKLLLSDSGFYLCAWSLGGGRDTQYFGPGTRLTVL.

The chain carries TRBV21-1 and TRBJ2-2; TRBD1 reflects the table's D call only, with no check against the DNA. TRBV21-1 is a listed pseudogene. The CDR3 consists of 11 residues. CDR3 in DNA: TGTGCCAGCAGCAGTGACACGCAGCTGTTTTTT. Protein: CASSSDTQLFF.

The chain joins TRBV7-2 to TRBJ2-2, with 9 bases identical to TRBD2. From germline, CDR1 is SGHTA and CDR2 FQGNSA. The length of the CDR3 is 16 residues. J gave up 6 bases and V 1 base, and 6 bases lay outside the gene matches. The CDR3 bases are TGTGCCAGCAGCTTAGTGACTCGCGGGGGGGCCGGGGAGCTGTTTTTT. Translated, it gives CASSLVTRGGAGELFF. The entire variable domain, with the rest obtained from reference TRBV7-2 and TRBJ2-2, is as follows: GAGVSQSPSNKVTEKGKDVELRCDPISGHTALYWYRQSLGQGLEFLIYFQGNSAPDKSGLPSDRFSAERTGGSVSTLTIQRTQQEDSAVYLCASSLVTRGGAGELFFGEGSRLTVL.

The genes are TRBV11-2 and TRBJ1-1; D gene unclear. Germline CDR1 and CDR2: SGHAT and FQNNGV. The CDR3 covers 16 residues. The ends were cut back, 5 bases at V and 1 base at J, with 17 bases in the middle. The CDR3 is CASSPTSQVWNTEAFF. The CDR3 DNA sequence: TGTGCCAGCAGCCCTACCTCGCAGGTATGGAACACTGAAGCTTTCTTT.

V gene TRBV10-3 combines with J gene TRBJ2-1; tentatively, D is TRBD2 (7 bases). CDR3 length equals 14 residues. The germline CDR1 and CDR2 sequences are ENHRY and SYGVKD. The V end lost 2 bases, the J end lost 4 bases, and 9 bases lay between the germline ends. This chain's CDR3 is CAISERGAYNEQFF. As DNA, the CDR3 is TGTGCCATCAGTGAGCGGGGGGCTTACAATGAGCAGTTCTTC.

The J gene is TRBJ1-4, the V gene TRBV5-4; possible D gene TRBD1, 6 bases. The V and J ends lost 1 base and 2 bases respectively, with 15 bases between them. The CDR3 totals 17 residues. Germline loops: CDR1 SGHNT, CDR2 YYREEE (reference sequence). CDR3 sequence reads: CASSLRDNSGTNEKLFF. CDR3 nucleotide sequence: TGTGCCAGCAGCTTGCGGGACAACTCGGGTACTAATGAAAAACTGTTTTTT.

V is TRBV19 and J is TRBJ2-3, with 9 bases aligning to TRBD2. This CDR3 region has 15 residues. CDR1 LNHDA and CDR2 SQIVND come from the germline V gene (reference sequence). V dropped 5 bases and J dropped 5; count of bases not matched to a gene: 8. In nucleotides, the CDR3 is TGTGCCAGTAGTCCGCGGGGGGGCAATAAAGATACGCAGTATTTT. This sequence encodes CASSPRGGNKDTQYF.

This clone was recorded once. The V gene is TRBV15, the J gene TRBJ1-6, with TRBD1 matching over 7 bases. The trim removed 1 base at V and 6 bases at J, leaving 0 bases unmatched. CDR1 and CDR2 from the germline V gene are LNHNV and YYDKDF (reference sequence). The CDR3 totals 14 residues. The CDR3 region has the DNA TGTGCCACCAGCAGAGGACAGGGTAATTCACCCCTCCACTTT. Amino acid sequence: CATSRGQGNSPLHF.

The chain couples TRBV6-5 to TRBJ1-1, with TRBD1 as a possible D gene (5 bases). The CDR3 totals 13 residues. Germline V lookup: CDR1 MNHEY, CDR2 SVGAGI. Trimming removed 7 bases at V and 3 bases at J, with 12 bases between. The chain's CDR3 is CASKWGVDTEAFF. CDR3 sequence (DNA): TGTGCCAGCAAGTGGGGCGTGGACACTGAAGCTTTCTTT.

The CDR3 loop reads CASSVGHRGRIAGNTIYF. The CDR3 nucleotides read TGTGCCAGCAGCGTAGGTCACAGGGGGAGAATAGCTGGAAACACCATATATTTT. This chain connects TRBV9 to TRBJ1-3, with TRBD1 matching over 8 bases. Germline V gene lookup returns CDR1 SGDLS and CDR2 YYNGEE. V shed 0 bases, J shed 2 bases, and the junction held 10 bases outside the gene matches. The CDR3 has 18 residues.

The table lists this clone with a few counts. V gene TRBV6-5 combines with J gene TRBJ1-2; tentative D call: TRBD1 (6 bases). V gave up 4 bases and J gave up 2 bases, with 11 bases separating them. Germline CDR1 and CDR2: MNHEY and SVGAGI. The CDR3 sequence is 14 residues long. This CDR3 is CASSSSDRNYGYTF. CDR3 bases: TGTGCCAGCAGTTCCTCGGACAGAAACTATGGCTACACCTTC.

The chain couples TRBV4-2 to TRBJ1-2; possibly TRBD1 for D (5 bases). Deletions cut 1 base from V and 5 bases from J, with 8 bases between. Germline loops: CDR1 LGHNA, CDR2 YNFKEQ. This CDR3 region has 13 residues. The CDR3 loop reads CASSQAPGYGYTF. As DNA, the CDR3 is TGTGCCAGCAGCCAAGCCCCAGGGTATGGCTACACCTTC.

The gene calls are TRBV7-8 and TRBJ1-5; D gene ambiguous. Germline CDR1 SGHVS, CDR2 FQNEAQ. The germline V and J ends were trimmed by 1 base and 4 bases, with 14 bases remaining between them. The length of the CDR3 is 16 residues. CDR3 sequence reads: CASSLEEVSVNQPQHF. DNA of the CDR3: TGTGCCAGCAGCTTAGAGGAGGTATCGGTGAATCAGCCCCAGCATTTT.

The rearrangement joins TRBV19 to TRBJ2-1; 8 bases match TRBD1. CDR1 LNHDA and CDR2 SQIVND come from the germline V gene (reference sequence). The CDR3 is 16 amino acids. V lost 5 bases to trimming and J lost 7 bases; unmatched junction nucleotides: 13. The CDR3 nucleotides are TGTGCCAGTAGTCCCTGGACAGGGAAACAAGGGAATGAGCAGTTCTTC. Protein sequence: CASSPWTGKQGNEQFF.

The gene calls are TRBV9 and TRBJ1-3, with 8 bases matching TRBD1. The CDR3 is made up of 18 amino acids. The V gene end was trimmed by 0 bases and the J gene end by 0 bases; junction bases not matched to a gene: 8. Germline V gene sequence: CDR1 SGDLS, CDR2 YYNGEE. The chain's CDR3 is CASSVETGVTRSGNTIYF. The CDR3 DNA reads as TGTGCCAGCAGCGTAGAGACAGGGGTTACTCGCTCTGGAAACACCATATATTTT.

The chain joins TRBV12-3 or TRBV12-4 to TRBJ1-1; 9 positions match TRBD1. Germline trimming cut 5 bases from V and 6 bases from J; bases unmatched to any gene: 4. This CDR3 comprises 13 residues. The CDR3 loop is CASSQGQGAEAFF. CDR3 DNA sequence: TGTGCCAGCAGTCAGGGACAGGGTGCTGAAGCTTTCTTT.

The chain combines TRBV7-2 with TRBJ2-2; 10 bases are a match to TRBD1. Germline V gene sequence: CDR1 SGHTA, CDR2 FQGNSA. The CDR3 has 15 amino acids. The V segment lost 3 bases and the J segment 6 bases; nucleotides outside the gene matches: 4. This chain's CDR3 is CASSFYGTGAGELFF. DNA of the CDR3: TGTGCCAGCAGCTTTTATGGGACAGGGGCCGGGGAGCTGTTTTTT.

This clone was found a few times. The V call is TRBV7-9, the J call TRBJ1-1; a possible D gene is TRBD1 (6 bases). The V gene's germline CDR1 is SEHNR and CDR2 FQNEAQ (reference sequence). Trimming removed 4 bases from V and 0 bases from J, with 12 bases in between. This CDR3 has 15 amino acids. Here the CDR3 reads CASSSQTGMNTEAFF. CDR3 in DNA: TGTGCCAGCAGCTCACAAACAGGGATGAACACTGAAGCTTTCTTT. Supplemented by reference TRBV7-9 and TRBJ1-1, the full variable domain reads DTGVSQNPRHKITKRGQNVTFRCDPISEHNRLYWYRQTLGQGPEFLTYFQNEAQLEKSRLLSDRFSAERPKGSFSTLEIQRTEQGDSAMYLCASSSQTGMNTEAFFGQGTRLTVV.

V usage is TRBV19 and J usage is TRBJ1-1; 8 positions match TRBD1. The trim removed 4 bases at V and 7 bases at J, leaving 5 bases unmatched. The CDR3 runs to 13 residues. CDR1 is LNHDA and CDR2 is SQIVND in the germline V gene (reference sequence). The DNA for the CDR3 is TGTGCCAGTAGTACCCGGACAGGGTATGAAGCTTTCTTT. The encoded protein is CASSTRTGYEAFF.

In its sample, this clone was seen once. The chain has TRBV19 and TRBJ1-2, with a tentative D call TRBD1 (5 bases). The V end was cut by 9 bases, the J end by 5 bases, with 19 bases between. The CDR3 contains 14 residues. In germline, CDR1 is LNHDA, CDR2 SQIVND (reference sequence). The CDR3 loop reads CASSSGGGWYGYTF. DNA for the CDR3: TGTGCCAGCTCGTCCGGGGGGGGTTGGTATGGCTACACCTTC.

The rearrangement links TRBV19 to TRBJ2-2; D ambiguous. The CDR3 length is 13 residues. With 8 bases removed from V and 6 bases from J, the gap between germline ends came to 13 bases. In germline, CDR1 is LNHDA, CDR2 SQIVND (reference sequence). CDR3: CASDRGVAGELFF. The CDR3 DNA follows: TGTGCCAGTGACCGTGGAGTTGCCGGGGAGCTGTTTTTT.

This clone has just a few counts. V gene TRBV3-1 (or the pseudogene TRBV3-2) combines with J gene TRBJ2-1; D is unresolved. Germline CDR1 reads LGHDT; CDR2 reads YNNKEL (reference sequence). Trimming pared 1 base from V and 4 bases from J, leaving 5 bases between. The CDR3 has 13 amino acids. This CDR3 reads CASSQGLYNEQFF. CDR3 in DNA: TGTGCCAGCAGCCAAGGCCTATACAATGAGCAGTTCTTC.

The CDR3 nucleotides read TGCAGTGCTAGTTTAAATAGCAATCAGCCCCAGCATTTT. It encodes CSASLNSNQPQHF. This chain connects TRBV20-1 to TRBJ1-5; D unclear. The CDR3 has 13 amino acids. The germline gives CDR1 DFQATT, CDR2 SNEGSKA (reference sequence). V dropped 3 bases and J dropped 0 bases, with 6 bases sitting between them.

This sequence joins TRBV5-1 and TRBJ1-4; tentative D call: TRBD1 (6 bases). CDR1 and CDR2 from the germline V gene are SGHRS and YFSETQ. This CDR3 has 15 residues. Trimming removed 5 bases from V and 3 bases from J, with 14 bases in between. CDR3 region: CASRAGDAANEKLFF. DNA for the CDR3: TGCGCCAGCAGGGCAGGGGATGCAGCTAATGAAAAACTGTTTTTT.

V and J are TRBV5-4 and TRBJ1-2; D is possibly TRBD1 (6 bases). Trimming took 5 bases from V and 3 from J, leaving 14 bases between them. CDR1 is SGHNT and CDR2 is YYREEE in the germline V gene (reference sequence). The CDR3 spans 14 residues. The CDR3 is CASSQQGVDYGYTF. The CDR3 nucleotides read TGTGCCAGCAGTCAACAGGGAGTAGACTATGGCTACACCTTC.

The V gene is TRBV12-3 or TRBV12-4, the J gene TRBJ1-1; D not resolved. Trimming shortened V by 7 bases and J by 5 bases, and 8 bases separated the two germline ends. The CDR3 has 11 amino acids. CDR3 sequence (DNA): TGTGCCAGCACCCTAAGAACTGAAGCTTTCTTT. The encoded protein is CASTLRTEAFF.

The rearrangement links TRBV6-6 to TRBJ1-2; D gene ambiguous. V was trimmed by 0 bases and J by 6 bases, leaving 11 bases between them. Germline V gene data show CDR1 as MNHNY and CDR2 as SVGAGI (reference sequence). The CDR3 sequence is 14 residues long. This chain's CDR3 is CASSYSGFPNGYTF. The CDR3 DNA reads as TGTGCCAGCAGTTACTCGGGCTTCCCCAATGGCTACACCTTC.

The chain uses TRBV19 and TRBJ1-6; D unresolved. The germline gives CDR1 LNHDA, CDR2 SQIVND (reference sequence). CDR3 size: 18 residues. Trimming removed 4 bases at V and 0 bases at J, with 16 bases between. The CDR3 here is CASSTPRWRSSYNSPLHF. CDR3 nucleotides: TGTGCCAGTAGTACTCCCCGCTGGCGGAGCTCCTATAATTCACCCCTCCACTTT.